This TCR beta chain was observed in a study of Ad26.COV2.S vaccination and SARS-CoV-2 variants. This CDR3 is built from 13 residues. V shed 6 bases and J shed 6 bases, with 14 bases lying between them. Findings and caveats of the study: The placebo group had lower spike-specific TCR breadth than the vaccine recipients did.

Profiling relied on immunoSEQ multiplex PCR, and the TCRdb table lists in-frame clones only, not all of them. This sample has over 400,000 clones, with around 91% found just once. As to this clone: Its target is unknown.

The treatment was: roughly 19 received Ad26.COV2.S at low or high dose, single or two shots; about five received placebo; per-sample allocation not given. Collection of the samples took place on day 63 after the first injection of vaccine or placebo. Ad26 vector vaccine expressed Wuhan-strain SARS-CoV-2 spike. This specimen consisted of peripheral blood, obtained in a trial of Ad26.COV2.S vaccine versus placebo. This TCR was sampled from a person aged 18 to 59 who received the Ad26.COV2.S COVID-19 vaccine or a placebo. The chain combines TRBV12-3 or TRBV12-4 with TRBJ1-2, with TRBD1 as a possible D gene (6 bases). The CDR3 region has the DNA TGTGCCAGCAGCCCGACAGGAAGGAATGGCTACACCTTC. This sequence encodes CASSPTGRNGYTF.